This T cell receptor (beta chain) was sequenced for a study of T cells in Graves' hyperthyroidism and ophthalmopathy. Study-wide results and limits: Appearing also in blood were most of the thyroid clonotypes expanded above 0.001. From stable hyperthyroidism, ophthalmopathy was separated by a 13 V-J model.

Amplification of TCR beta CDR3 regions was performed using RNA transcripts as template. The HTBI primer set served for first-round RT-PCR of the TCR CDR3. A single record per CDR3 protein comes from TCRdb applying MiXCR to the multiplex PCR reads. The repertoire holds hundreds of thousands of distinct CDR3 sequences, with approximately 15% as singletons. Germline V gene sequence: CDR1 SGHVS, CDR2 FQNEAQ. V lost 4 bases and J 3 bases, leaving 3 bases between the germline ends. The CDR3 is 11 amino acids. This clonotype was detected many times. What it binds is unknown. It was uncontrolled infection, other autoimmune disease, pregnancy or lactation that excluded patients. The authors obtained PBMCs from about 9 ml of fresh peripheral blood.

The sequenced material came from blood. The J gene is TRBJ1-1, the V gene TRBV7-8; D call uncertain. The sequence came from a woman in her twenties or thirties with Graves' hyperthyroidism that later progressed to Graves' ophthalmopathy. This CDR3 is CASSSDTEAFF. The CDR3 DNA reads as TGTGCCAGCAGCTCCGACACTGAAGCTTTCTTT.